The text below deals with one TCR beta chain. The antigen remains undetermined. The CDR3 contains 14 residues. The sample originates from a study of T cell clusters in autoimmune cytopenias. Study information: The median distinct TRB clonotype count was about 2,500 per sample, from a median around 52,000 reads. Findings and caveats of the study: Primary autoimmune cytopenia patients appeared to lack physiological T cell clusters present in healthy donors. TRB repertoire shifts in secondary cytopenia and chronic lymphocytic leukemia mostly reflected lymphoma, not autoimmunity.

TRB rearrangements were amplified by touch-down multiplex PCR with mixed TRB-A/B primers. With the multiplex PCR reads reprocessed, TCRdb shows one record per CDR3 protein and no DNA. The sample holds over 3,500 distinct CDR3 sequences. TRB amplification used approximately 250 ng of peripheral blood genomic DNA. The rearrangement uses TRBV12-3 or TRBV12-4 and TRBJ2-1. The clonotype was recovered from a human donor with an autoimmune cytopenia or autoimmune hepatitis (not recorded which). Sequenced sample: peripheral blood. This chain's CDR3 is CASSLSGSYNEQFF.